Included here is one TCR beta chain sequence, with context. The antigen remains unidentified. The CDR3 is 14 amino acids. The trim removed 6 bases at V and 2 bases at J, leaving 5 bases unmatched. Germline V gives CDR1 LNHDA, CDR2 SQIVND (reference sequence). These data belong to a study of shared clonotypes between healthy human individuals. Study outcomes and limitations: Relative to their counterparts shared across all four donors, non-shared clonotypes exhibited diminished generation probabilities. Only blood underwent sampling, and tissue repertoires likely differ.

The protocol was immunoSEQ multiplex PCR, while the TCRdb copy is restricted to in-frame clones and leaves out a portion. The table records about 1 million clones, around 76% of them present only once. It was into CD45RA+ naive and CD45RA-negative memory subsets that the CD4+ cells were split. The sequencing input was memory CD4+ T cells sorted from blood. Documented subset: CD45RA-negative fraction. The chain recombines TRBV19 with TRBJ2-7; the match to TRBD1 covers 9 bases. The sequence was obtained from a man aged 18 to 30 in good health. The chain's CDR3 is CASRGTGMTYEQYF. The CDR3 coding sequence is TGTGCCAGTAGGGGGACAGGGATGACCTACGAGCAGTACTTC.